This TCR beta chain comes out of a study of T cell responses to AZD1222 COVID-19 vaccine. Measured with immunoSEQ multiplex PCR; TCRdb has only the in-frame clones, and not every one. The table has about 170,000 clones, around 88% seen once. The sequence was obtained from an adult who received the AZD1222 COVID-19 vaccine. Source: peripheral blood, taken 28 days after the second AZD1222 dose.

CDR3 loop: CASSIGRRADTQYF. CDR3 DNA sequence: TGTGCCAGTAGTATCGGACGTAGGGCAGATACGCAGTATTTT. This sequence joins TRBV19 and TRBJ2-3; D ambiguous. The CDR3 extends over 14 amino acids. Looked up from germline, CDR1 is LNHDA and CDR2 is SQIVND (reference sequence). The germline V and J ends were trimmed by 3 bases and 4 bases, with 11 bases remaining between them.